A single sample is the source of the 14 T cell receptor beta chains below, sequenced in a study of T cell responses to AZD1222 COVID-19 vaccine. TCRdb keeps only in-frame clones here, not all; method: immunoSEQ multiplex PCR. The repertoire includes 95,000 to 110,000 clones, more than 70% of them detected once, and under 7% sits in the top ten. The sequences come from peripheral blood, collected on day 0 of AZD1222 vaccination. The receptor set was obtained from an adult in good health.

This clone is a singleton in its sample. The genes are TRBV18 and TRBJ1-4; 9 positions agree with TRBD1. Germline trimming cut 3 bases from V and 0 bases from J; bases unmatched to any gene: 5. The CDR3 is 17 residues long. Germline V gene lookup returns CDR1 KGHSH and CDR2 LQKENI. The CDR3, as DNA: TGTGCCAGCTCACCCCAGGACAGGGGTGCAACTAATGAAAAACTGTTTTTT. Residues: CASSPQDRGATNEKLFF. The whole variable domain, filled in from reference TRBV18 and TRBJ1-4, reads NAGVMQNPRHLVRRRGQEARLRCSPMKGHSHVYWYRQLPEEGLKFMVYLQKENIIDESGMPKERFSAEFPKEGPSILRIQQVVRGDSAAYFCASSPQDRGATNEKLFFGSGTQLSVL.

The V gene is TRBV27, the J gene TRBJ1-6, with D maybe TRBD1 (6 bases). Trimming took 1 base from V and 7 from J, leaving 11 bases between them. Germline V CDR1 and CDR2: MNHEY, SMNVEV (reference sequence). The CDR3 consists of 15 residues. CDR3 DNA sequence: TGTGCCAGCAGTTTATTACCCGGGGGCAATTCACCCCTCCACTTT. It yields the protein CASSLLPGGNSPLHF.

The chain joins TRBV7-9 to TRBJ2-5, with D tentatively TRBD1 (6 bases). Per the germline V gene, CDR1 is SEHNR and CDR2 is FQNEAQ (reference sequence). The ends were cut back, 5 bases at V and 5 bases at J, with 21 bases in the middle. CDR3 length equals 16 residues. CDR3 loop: CASSLRAGNRVETQYF. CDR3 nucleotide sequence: TGTGCCAGCAGCCTACGAGCCGGCAACAGGGTCGAGACCCAGTACTTC.

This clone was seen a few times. The CDR3 region is CSASTSGEQFF. The DNA for the CDR3 is TGCAGTGCCAGTACTAGCGGAGAGCAGTTCTTC. J is TRBJ2-1 and V is TRBV20-1; the match to TRBD2 covers 8 bases. This CDR3 has 11 residues. The germline V gene has CDR1 DFQATT and CDR2 SNEGSKA (reference sequence). Trimming cost V 6 bases and J 10 bases; bases outside gene matches: 5.

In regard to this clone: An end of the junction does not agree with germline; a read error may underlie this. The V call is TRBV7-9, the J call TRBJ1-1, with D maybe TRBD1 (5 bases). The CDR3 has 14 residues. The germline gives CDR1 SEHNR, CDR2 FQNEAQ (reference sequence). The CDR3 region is CASSLARGFSEAFF. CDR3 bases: TGTGCCAGCAGCCTAGCCCGGGGCTTCTCTGAAGCTTTCTTT.

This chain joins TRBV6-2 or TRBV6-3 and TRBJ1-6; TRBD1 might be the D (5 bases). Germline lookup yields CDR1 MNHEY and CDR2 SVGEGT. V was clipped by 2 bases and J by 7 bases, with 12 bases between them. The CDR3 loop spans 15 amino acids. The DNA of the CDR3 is TGTGCCAGCAGTTACGGTCGGCAGGGAAATTCACCCCTCCACTTT. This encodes CASSYGRQGNSPLHF.

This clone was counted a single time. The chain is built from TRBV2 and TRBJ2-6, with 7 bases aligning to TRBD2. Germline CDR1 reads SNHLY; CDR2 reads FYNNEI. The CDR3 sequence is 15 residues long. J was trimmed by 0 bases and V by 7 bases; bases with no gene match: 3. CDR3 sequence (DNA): TGTGCCAGCACCCGGGGGGACTCTGGGGCCAACGTCCTGACTTTC. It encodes CASTRGDSGANVLTF.

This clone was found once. The CDR3 sequence: CASSHTSVGWETQYF. As DNA, the CDR3 is TGTGCCAGCAGCCACACGAGCGTGGGCTGGGAGACCCAGTACTTC. V and J are TRBV5-5 and TRBJ2-5, with D unclear. V was cut by 4 bases and J by 5 bases, with 18 bases left in between. This CDR3 region has 15 residues. Germline V CDR1 and CDR2: SGHKS, YYEKEE (reference sequence).

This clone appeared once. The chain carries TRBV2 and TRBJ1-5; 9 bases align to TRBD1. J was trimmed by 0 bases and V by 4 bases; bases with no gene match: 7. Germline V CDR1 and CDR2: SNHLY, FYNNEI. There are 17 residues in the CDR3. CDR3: CASSGTGAHYSNQPQHF. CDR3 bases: TGTGCCAGCAGTGGGACAGGGGCTCACTATAGCAATCAGCCCCAGCATTTT. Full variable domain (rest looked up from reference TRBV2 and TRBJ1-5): EPEVTQTPSHQVTQMGQEVILRCVPISNHLYFYWYRQILGQKVEFLVSFYNNEISEKSEIFDDQFSVERPDGSNFTLKIRSTKLEDSAMYFCASSGTGAHYSNQPQHFGDGTRLSIL.

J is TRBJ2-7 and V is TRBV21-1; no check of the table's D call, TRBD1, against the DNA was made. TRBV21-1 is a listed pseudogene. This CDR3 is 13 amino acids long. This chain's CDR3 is CAQNGQPLDEQYF. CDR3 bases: TGTGCACAAAATGGGCAACCCCTCGACGAGCAGTACTTC.

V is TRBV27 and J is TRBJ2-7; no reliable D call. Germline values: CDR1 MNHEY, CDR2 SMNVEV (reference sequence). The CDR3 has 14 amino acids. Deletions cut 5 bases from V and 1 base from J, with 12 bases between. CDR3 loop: CASSPYRQSYEQYF. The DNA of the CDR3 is TGTGCCAGCAGTCCTTACCGGCAGTCCTACGAGCAGTACTTC.

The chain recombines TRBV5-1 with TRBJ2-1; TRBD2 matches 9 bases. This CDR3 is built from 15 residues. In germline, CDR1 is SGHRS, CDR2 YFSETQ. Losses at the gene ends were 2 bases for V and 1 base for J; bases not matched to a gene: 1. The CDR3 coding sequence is TGCGCCAGCAGCTTTCTAGCGGGATCCTACAATGAGCAGTTCTTC. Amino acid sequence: CASSFLAGSYNEQFF.

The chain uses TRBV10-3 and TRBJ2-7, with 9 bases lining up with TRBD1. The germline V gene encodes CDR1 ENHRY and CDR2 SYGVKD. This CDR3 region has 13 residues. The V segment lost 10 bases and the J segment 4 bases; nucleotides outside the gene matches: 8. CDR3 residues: CATGTGSGYEQYF. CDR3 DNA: TGTGCCACAGGGACAGGGAGTGGGTACGAGCAGTACTTC.

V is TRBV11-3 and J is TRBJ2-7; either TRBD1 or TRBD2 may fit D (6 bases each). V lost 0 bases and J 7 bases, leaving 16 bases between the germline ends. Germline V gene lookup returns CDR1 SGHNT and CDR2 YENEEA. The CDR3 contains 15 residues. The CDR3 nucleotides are TGTGCCAGCAGCTTAGATGAGGCGGGACATGGGGAGCAGTACTTC. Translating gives CASSLDEAGHGEQYF. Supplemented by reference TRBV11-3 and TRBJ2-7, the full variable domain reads EAGVVQSPRYKIIEKKQPVAFWCNPISGHNTLYWYLQNLGQGPELLIRYENEEAVDDSQLPKDRFSAERLKGVDSTLKIQPAELGDSAVYLCASSLDEAGHGEQYFGPGTRLTVT.